This is a list of T cell receptor beta chains from one sample in a study of CDR3 diversity in severe acne. TCRdb recomputed calls from the PCR reads with MiXCR, one row per CDR3 protein. Seen here are 79,000 or so distinct CDR3 sequences, approximately 49% observed once, and the top ten hold around 10%. Sequencing input: blood. These receptors were obtained from a male donor with severe acne vulgaris. Both conserved end residues are trimmed from each CDR3.

>TRBV15|TRBJ1-1
ATGRARGQNTEAF
>TRBV9|TRBJ1-2
ASSVPTGMGKYGYT
>TRBV6-5|TRBJ1-2
ASRRTGGYGYT
>TRBV29-1|TRBJ1-2
SVDSFERGLYGYT
>TRBV5-1|TRBJ1-3
ASSLSLSSGNTIY
>TRBV5-4|TRBJ1-6
ASSGTYRGVVSPLH
>TRBV20-1|TRBJ2-5
SATTLDRQETQY
>TRBV7-8|TRBJ1-6
ASSFRVSVTSPLH
>TRBV10-1|TRBJ2-7
ASVDSASSYEQY
>TRBV11-2|TRBJ2-7
ASSPLTSGGYEQY
>TRBV25-1|TRBJ2-2
ASTGGPNTGELF
>TRBV7-2|TRBJ2-3
ASTLLAGTQY
>TRBV27|TRBJ2-5
ASSSLDRGETQY
>TRBV5-6|TRBJ1-5
ASSSSRGPSGPQH
>TRBV25-1|.
ASSYSVETQY
>TRBV11-2|TRBJ2-7
ASRLTPGTSGGAYEQY